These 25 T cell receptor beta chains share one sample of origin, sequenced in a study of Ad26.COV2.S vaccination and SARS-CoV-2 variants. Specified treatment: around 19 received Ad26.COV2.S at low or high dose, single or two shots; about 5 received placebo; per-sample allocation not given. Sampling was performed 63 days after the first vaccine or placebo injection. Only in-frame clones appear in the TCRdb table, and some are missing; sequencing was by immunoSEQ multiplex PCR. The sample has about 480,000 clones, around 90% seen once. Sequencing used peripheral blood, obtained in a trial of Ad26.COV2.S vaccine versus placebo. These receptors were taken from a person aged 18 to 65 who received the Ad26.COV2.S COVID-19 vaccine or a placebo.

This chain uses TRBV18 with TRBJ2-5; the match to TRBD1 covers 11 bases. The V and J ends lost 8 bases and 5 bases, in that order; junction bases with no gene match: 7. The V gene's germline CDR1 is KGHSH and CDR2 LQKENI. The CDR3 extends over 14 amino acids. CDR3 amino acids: CASARDRGSETQYF. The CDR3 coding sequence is TGTGCCAGCGCAAGGGACAGGGGGTCGGAGACCCAGTACTTC.

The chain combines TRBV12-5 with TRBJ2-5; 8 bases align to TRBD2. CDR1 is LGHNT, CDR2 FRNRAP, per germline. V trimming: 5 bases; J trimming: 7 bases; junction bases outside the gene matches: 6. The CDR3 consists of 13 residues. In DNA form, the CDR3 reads TGTGCTAGTGGTCGGGAGGGATCAGGGACCCAGTACTTC. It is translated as CASGREGSGTQYF.

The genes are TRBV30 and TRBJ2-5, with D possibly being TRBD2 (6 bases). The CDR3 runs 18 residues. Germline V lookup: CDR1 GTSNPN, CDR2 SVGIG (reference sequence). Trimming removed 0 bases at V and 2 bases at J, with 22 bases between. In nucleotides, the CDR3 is TGTGCCTGGAGTGTACCCGGGACTCCCCTGGCCCGACAAGAGACCCAGTACTTC. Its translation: CAWSVPGTPLARQETQYF.

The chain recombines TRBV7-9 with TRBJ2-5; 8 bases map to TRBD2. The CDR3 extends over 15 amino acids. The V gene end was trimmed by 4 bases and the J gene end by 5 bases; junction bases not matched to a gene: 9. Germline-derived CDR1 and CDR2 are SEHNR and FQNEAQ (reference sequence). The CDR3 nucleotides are TGTGCCAGCAGCTCAGTAGCGGGACGGGAGGAGACCCAGTACTTC. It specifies CASSSVAGREETQYF.

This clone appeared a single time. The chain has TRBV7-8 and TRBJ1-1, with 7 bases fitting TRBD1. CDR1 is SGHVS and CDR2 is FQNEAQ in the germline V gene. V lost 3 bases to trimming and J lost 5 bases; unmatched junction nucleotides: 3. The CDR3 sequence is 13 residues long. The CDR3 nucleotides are TGTGCCAGCAGCTTGGGACAGAGGACTGAAGCTTTCTTT. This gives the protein CASSLGQRTEAFF.

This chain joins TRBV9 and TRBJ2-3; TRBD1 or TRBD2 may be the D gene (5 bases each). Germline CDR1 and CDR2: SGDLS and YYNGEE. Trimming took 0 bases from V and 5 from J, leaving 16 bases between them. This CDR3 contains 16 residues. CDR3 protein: CASSVAGGGFLDTQYF. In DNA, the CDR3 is TGTGCCAGCAGCGTAGCTGGGGGTGGTTTTTTAGATACGCAGTATTTT.

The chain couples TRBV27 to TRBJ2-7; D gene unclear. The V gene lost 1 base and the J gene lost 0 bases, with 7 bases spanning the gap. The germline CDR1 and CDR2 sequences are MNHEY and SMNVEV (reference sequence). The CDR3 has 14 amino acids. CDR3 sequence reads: CASSLYVSSYEQYF. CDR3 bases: TGTGCCAGCAGTTTATATGTCTCCTCCTACGAGCAGTACTTC.

CDR3 loop: CASSLGLAGAGGSYNEQFF. DNA for the CDR3: TGTGCCAGCAGCTTGGGGCTAGCGGGAGCTGGGGGGTCCTACAATGAGCAGTTCTTC. The chain employs TRBV7-2 and TRBJ2-1, with TRBD2 identical over 10 bases. CDR3 length: 19 residues. The germline V gene encodes CDR1 SGHTA and CDR2 FQGNSA. V lost 3 bases and J lost 1; bases outside the gene matches: 12.

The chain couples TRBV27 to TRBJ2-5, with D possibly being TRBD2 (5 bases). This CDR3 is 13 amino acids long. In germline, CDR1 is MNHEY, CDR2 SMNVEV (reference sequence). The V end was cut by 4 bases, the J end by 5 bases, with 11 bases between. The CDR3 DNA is TGTGCCAGCAGTTCAAGACTATCGGAGACCCAGTACTTC. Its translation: CASSSRLSETQYF.

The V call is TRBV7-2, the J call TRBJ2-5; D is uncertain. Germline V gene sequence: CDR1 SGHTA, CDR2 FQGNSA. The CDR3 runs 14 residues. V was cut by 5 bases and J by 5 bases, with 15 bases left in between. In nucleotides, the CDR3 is TGTGCCAGCAGCCCCTGGACGGGTCGGGAGACCCAGTACTTC. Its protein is CASSPWTGRETQYF.

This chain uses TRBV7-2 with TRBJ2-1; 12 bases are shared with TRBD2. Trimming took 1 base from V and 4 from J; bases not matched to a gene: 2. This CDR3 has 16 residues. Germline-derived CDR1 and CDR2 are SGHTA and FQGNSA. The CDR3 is CASSLVTSGGYNEQFF. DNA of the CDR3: TGTGCCAGCAGCTTAGTGACTAGCGGGGGTTACAATGAGCAGTTCTTC.

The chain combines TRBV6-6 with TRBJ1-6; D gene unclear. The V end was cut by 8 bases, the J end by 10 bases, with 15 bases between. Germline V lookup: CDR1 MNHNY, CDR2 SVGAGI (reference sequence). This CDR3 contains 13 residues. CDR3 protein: CASLGSGVSPLHF. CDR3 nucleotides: TGTGCCAGCCTTGGATCTGGGGTATCACCCCTCCACTTT.

CDR3 loop: CASSLARVEAEAFF. DNA of the CDR3: TGTGCCAGCAGCTTAGCTAGGGTGGAGGCTGAAGCTTTCTTT. The chain joins TRBV7-9 to TRBJ1-1, with no clear D. Per the germline V gene, CDR1 is SEHNR and CDR2 is FQNEAQ (reference sequence). Trimming took 0 bases from V and 6 from J, leaving 11 bases between them. CDR3 size: 14 residues.

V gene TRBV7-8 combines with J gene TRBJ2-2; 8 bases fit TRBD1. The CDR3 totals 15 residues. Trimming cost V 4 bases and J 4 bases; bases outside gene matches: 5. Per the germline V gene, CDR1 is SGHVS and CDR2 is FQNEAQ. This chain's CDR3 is CASSYRQGLTGELFF. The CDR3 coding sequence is TGTGCCAGCAGCTACAGACAGGGGCTCACCGGGGAGCTGTTTTTT.

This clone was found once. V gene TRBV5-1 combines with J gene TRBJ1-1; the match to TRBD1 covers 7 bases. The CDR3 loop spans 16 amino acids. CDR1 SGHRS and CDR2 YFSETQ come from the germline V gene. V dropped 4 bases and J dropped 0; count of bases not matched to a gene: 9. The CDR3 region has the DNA TGCGCCAGCAGCCCAAGGACAGGTTTAATGAACACTGAAGCTTTCTTT. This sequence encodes CASSPRTGLMNTEAFF.

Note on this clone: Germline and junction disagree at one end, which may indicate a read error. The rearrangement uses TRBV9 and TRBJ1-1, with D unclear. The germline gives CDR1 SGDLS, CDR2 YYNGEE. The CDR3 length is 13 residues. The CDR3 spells CASSVDLGPETFF. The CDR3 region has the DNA TGTGCCAGCAGCGTAGATCTGGGTCCTGAAACTTTCTTT.

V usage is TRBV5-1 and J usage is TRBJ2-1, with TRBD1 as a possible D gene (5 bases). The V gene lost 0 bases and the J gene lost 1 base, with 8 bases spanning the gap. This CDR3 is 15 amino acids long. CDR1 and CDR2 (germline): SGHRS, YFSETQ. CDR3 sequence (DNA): TGCGCCAGCAGCTTGGAGCAGGGTTCCTACAATGAGCAGTTCTTC. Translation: CASSLEQGSYNEQFF.

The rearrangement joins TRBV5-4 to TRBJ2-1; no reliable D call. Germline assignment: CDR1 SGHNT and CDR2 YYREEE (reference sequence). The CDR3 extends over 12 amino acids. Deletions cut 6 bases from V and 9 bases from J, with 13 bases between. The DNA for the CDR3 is TGTGCCAGCACCCGCCGACCCGGTGAGCAGTTCTTC. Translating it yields CASTRRPGEQFF.

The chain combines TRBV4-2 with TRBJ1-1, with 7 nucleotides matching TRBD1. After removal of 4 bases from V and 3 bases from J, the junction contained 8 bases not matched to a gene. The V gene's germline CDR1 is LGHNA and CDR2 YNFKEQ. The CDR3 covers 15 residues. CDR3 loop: CASSPYPGQYTEAFF. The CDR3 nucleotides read TGTGCCAGCAGCCCGTATCCGGGACAGTACACTGAAGCTTTCTTT.

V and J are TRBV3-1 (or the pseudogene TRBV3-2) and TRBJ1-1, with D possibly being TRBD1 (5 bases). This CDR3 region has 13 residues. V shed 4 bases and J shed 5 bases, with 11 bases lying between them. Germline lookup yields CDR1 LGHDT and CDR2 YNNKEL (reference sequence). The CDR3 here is CASSLTRGTEAFF. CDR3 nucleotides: TGTGCCAGCAGCCTGACCCGGGGGACTGAAGCTTTCTTT.

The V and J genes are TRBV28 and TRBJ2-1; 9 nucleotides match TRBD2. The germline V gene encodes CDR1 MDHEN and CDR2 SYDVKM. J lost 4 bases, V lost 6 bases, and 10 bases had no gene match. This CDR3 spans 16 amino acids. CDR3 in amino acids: CASRPLREGGYNEQFF. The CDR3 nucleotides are TGTGCCAGCAGACCTTTGCGGGAGGGGGGGTACAATGAGCAGTTCTTC.

The CDR3 sequence is CAWSLFAAGEKLFF. The CDR3 DNA sequence: TGTGCCTGGAGCCTCTTCGCTGCGGGTGAAAAACTGTTTTTT. The V gene is TRBV30, the J gene TRBJ1-4; D is unclear. Germline CDR1 and CDR2: GTSNPN and SVGIG (reference sequence). V lost 3 bases, J lost 7 bases, and 15 bases lay in between. This CDR3 has 14 amino acids.

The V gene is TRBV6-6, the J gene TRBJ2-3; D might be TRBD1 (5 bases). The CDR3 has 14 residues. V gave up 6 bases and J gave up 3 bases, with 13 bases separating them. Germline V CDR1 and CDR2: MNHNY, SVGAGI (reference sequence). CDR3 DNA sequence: TGTGCCAGCAGACACTCCGACAGAACAGATACGCAGTATTTT. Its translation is CASRHSDRTDTQYF.

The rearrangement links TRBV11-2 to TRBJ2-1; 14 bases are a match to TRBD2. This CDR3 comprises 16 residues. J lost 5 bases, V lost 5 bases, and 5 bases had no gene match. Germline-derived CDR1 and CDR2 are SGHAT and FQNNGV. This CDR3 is CASSLTSGRADNEQFF. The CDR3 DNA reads TGTGCCAGCAGCCTGACTAGCGGGAGGGCAGACAATGAGCAGTTCTTC.

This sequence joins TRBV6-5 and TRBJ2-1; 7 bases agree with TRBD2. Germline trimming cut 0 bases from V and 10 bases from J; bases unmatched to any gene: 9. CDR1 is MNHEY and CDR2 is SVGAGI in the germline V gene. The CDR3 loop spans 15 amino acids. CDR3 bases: TGTGCCAGCAGTTACTCCGGGAGGCAGGGAAGGGAGCAGTTCTTC. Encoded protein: CASSYSGRQGREQFF.